Shown below are 8 T cell receptor beta chains from a single sample sequenced in a study of blood T cell repertoires in COVID-19. Profiling relied on immunoSEQ multiplex PCR, and the TCRdb table lists in-frame clones only, not all of them. The sample contains around 270,000 clones, 86% of which appear only once. The sequenced sample consisted of peripheral blood. The receptors stem from a man aged 35 to 55 who had recovered from COVID-19.

This clone was counted a single time. The J gene is TRBJ2-1, the V gene TRBV6-2 or TRBV6-3; 8 positions agree with TRBD2. The V segment lost 6 bases and the J segment 9 bases; nucleotides outside the gene matches: 10. The germline CDR1 and CDR2 sequences are MNHEY and SVGEGT. The CDR3 is 14 amino acids. The CDR3 DNA is TGTGCCAGCAGCCCCGGGACTAGGACCGCTGAGCAGTTCTTC. Amino acid sequence: CASSPGTRTAEQFF.

The gene calls are TRBV10-1 and TRBJ2-3; possible D gene TRBD2, 5 bases. The CDR3 length is 13 residues. V lost 5 bases, J lost 2 bases, and 8 bases lay in between. CDR1 is WNHNN, CDR2 SYGVQD, per germline (reference sequence). CDR3 DNA: TGCGCCAGCAGTAAGCGGTACACAGATACGCAGTATTTT. It specifies CASSKRYTDTQYF.

The chain recombines TRBV5-1 with TRBJ2-1; a possible D gene is TRBD2 (5 bases). Deletions cut 3 bases from V and 0 bases from J, with 10 bases between. Germline V gene lookup returns CDR1 SGHRS and CDR2 YFSETQ. This CDR3 comprises 15 residues. Here the CDR3 reads CASSSGIGSYNEQFF. DNA for the CDR3: TGCGCCAGCAGCTCCGGGATCGGCTCCTACAATGAGCAGTTCTTC.

V and J are TRBV11-2 and TRBJ1-3; D is unclear. CDR3 length: 14 amino acids. Germline loops: CDR1 SGHAT, CDR2 FQNNGV. V was trimmed by 10 bases and J by 0 bases, leaving 13 bases between them. Written as DNA, the CDR3 is TGTGCCACAAGCCTAAGGAGCTCTGGAAACACCATATATTTT. This encodes CATSLRSSGNTIYF. Together with reference TRBV11-2 and TRBJ1-3, the CDR3 gives the full variable domain: EAGVAQSPRYKIIEKRQSVAFWCNPISGHATLYWYQQILGQGPKLLIQFQNNGVVDDSQLPKDRFSAERLKGVDSTLKIQPAKLEDSAVYLCATSLRSSGNTIYFGEGSWLTVV.

The rearrangement joins TRBV10-1 to TRBJ1-4; D possibly corresponds to TRBD1 (5 bases). Germline V gene data show CDR1 as WNHNN and CDR2 as SYGVQD (reference sequence). V lost 5 bases to trimming and J lost 7 bases, with 23 bases between them. This CDR3 spans 17 amino acids. CDR3 sequence reads: CASSKSGTDPMGEKLFF. CDR3 sequence (DNA): TGCGCCAGCAGTAAATCCGGGACTGACCCCATGGGTGAAAAACTGTTTTTT.

The chain joins TRBV6-5 to TRBJ1-1; the D gene is possibly TRBD1 (6 bases). The V and J ends lost 6 bases and 7 bases respectively, with 18 bases between them. CDR3 length: 14 amino acids. Per germline, CDR1 MNHEY and CDR2 SVGAGI. CDR3 DNA: TGTGCCAGCAGCTATGGGGAAAGGGGGAATGAAGCTTTCTTT. Encoded protein: CASSYGERGNEAFF.

Written as DNA, the CDR3 is TGTGCCAGCAGTGCTGGACTAGCGGGCGCGCAGTATTTT. It translates to CASSAGLAGAQYF. The chain uses TRBV25-1 and TRBJ2-3; TRBD2 matches at 11 bases. This CDR3 has 13 residues. The germline gives CDR1 MGHDK, CDR2 SYGVNS. V shed 4 bases, J shed 10 bases, and the junction held 4 bases outside the gene matches.

This clone was seen a handful of times. V is TRBV11-3 and J is TRBJ2-2, with TRBD2 matching 10 bases. V gave up 3 bases and J gave up 3 bases; unmatched junction bases: 4. This CDR3 is built from 16 residues. From germline, CDR1 is SGHNT and CDR2 YENEEA. The CDR3 coding sequence is TGTGCCAGCAGCTTTCAAGCGGGAGGGCACACCGGGGAGCTGTTTTTT. This codes for CASSFQAGGHTGELFF.